Listed below are T cell receptor beta chains from one sample, sequenced in a study of T cells in Graves' hyperthyroidism and ophthalmopathy. TCRdb reprocessed the multiplex PCR reads via MiXCR and lists one record per CDR3 protein. Of about 400,000 distinct CDR3 sequences detected, approximately 14% appear once; the ten largest clones hold around 7.3%. The sequenced material came from blood. Source of these receptors: a woman aged 18-29 years with Graves' hyperthyroidism. Both conserved end residues are part of each CDR3. A D gene is named only where the DNA matches it firmly. Only part of the rows carry a size: once, few, many, or a class if the clone is expanded.

clone_size j_call d_call v_call cdr3_aa cdr3_nt
many TRBJ2-1 TRBD2 TRBV5-8 CASSFLSVGLAGVRSYNEQFF TGTGCCAGCAGCTTTTTGTCCGTCGGACTAGCGGGAGTACGGTCCTACAATGAGCAGTTCTTC
few TRBJ2-5 NA TRBV20-1 CSASSRLRFKETQYF TGCAGTGCTAGTTCGAGACTGAGATTTAAAGAGACCCAGTACTTC
many TRBJ1-1 NA TRBV12-3/TRBV12-4 CASSRGGRLNTEAFF TGTGCCAGCAGTCGAGGGGGGAGGTTGAACACTGAAGCTTTCTTT
many TRBJ1-1 TRBD1 TRBV12-3/TRBV12-4 CASSSYAGTGERVAFF TGTGCCAGCAGCTCGTATGCCGGGACAGGGGAACGGGTAGCTTTCTTT
NA TRBJ1-3 NA TRBV20-1 CSARETGLSSGNTIYF TGCAGTGCTAGAGAAACAGGGCTGTCCTCTGGAAACACCATATATTTT
many TRBJ1-2 TRBD1 TRBV5-1 CASSLGQGADYGYTF TGCGCCAGCAGCTTGGGACAGGGGGCTGACTATGGCTACACCTTC
many TRBJ2-1 NA TRBV7-9 CASSPYPPYNEQFF TGTGCCAGCAGCCCCTATCCGCCCTACAATGAGCAGTTCTTC
many TRBJ1-2 NA TRBV2 CAGNRDKMNYGYTF TGTGCCGGAAACCGGGACAAAATGAACTATGGCTACACCTTC
many TRBJ2-7 TRBD2 TRBV7-8 CASSALEGLASSEQYF TGTGCCAGCAGCGCGCTGGAAGGACTAGCGTCGTCCGAGCAGTACTTC
once TRBJ2-1 NA TRBV7-2 CASSLGLSPRYNEQFF TGTGCCAGCAGCTTAGGTCTCAGTCCACGGTACAATGAGCAGTTCTTC
many TRBJ2-7 NA TRBV6-1 CASSPLRFSYEQYF TGTGCCAGCAGTCCTTTACGTTTCTCCTACGAGCAGTACTTC
many TRBJ1-1 NA TRBV11-3 CASSPGEQEAFF TGTGCCAGCAGCCCTGGGGAACAGGAAGCTTTCTTT
NA TRBJ2-3 TRBD2 TRBV19 CASSTGGGADTQYF TGTGCCAGTAGTACTGGCGGGGGGGCAGATACGCAGTATTTT
few TRBJ2-5 NA TRBV10-3 CAIRGRGRETQYF TGTGCCATCAGGGGCAGGGGACGAGAGACCCAGTACTTC
many TRBJ1-1 TRBD1 TRBV20-1 CSALDRGLDVRAFF TGCAGTGCTTTGGACAGGGGGCTCGATGTGAGGGCTTTCTTT
NA TRBJ1-2 NA TRBV15 CATSRDGASHYGYTF TGTGCCACCAGCAGAGATGGAGCGTCGCACTATGGCTACACCTTC
NA TRBJ2-7 NA TRBV29-1 CSVLQMFGAEQYF TGCAGCGTTTTGCAAATGTTCGGGGCCGAGCAGTACTTC
many TRBJ1-1 NA TRBV19 CASSTGTERRTTEAFF TGTGCCAGTAGTACCGGGACGGAACGTCGAACCACTGAAGCTTTCTTT
many TRBJ2-2 TRBD2 TRBV20-1 CSARDPGAGEAGELFF TGCAGTGCTAGGGATCCTGGGGCGGGAGAGGCCGGGGAGCTGTTTTTT
few TRBJ1-5 TRBD1 TRBV19 CASSIVWDRGPFEHF TGTGCCAGTAGTATTGTTTGGGACAGGGGACCTTTCGAGCATTTT
many TRBJ2-7 TRBD2 TRBV6-1 CASSEFGGSAYEQYF TGTGCCAGCAGTGAATTCGGCGGGAGCGCCTACGAGCAGTACTTC
NA TRBJ1-2 TRBD1 TRBV29-1 CSVEQGRQGSIYGYTF TGCAGCGTTGAACAGGGGAGACAGGGAAGTATCTATGGCTACACCTTC
once TRBJ2-7 NA TRBV7-3 CASSEGSGWLYEQYF TGTGCCAGCAGCGAGGGGTCAGGTTGGCTCTACGAGCAGTACTTC
many TRBJ1-1 TRBD1 TRBV19 CASSPQTGYRRAEAFF TGTGCCAGTAGTCCCCAGACAGGGTACAGGAGGGCTGAAGCTTTCTTT
many TRBJ2-2 NA TRBV4-1 CASSLNSGDTGELFF TGCGCCAGCAGCCTAAATAGCGGTGACACCGGGGAGCTGTTTTTT
many TRBJ2-7 TRBD1 TRBV7-9 CASSFFSGQGGEQYF TGTGCCAGCAGCTTTTTCTCCGGACAGGGGGGCGAGCAGTACTTC
few TRBJ2-7 TRBD2 TRBV27 CASSPWRLAGGEQYF TGTGCCAGCAGTCCATGGCGACTAGCGGGAGGGGAGCAGTACTTC
many TRBJ2-3 TRBD2 TRBV5-1 CASSFLAGPTDTQYF TGCGCCAGCAGCTTCTTAGCGGGGCCCACAGATACGCAGTATTTT
many TRBJ2-7 NA TRBV7-8 CASTPKANYEQYF TGTGCCAGCACCCCAAAGGCGAACTACGAGCAGTACTTC
many TRBJ2-5 TRBD1 TRBV3-1 CASSPDRGIRETQYF TGTGCCAGCAGTCCCGACAGGGGGATAAGAGAGACCCAGTACTTC
few TRBJ2-4 NA TRBV19 CASGYPSLIAKNIQYF TGTGCCAGTGGTTACCCTTCCCTTATAGCCAAAAACATTCAGTACTTC
NA TRBJ1-5 NA TRBV6-1 CASSEGSTGNQPQHF TGTGCCAGCAGTGAAGGGTCTACTGGCAATCAGCCCCAGCATTTT
few TRBJ2-1 NA TRBV6-1 CASSITGREQFF TGTGCCAGCAGCATTACAGGGCGCGAGCAGTTCTTC
many TRBJ1-2 NA TRBV5-6 CASTKIAYGYTF TGTGCCAGCACGAAAATAGCGTATGGCTACACCTTC
NA TRBJ2-3 TRBD2 TRBV3-1 CASSQGLAGDSSTDTQYF TGTGCCAGCAGCCAAGGACTAGCGGGAGATTCCTCCACAGATACGCAGTATTTT
NA TRBJ2-7 TRBD1 TRBV18 CASSPGAGGIYEQYF TGTGCCAGCTCACCTGGGGCAGGGGGAATCTACGAGCAGTACTTC
many TRBJ2-1 NA TRBV27 CASSLSDSNEQFF TGTGCCAGCAGTTTATCGGACTCCAATGAGCAGTTCTTC
many TRBJ2-3 TRBD2 TRBV7-8 CASSLPSTSGGYTDTQYF TGTGCCAGCAGCTTGCCGTCGACTAGCGGGGGCTACACAGATACGCAGTATTTT
few TRBJ1-5 TRBD1 TRBV27 CASSPSDRSQPQHF TGTGCCAGCAGTCCCTCGGACAGGTCCCAGCCCCAGCATTTT
many TRBJ2-2 TRBD1 TRBV28 CASSLGDRSNTGELFF TGTGCCAGCAGTTTAGGGGACAGATCGAACACCGGGGAGCTGTTTTTT
many TRBJ2-3 NA TRBV5-1 CASSPGTPSSTDTQYF TGCGCCAGCAGCCCCGGGACTCCTTCTAGCACAGATACGCAGTATTTT
many TRBJ2-5 TRBD2 TRBV12-3/TRBV12-4 CASSSGRRETQYF TGTGCCAGCAGTAGCGGGAGAAGGGAGACCCAGTACTTC
many TRBJ2-1 NA TRBV6-1 CASSSGRTYGYNEQFF TGTGCCAGCAGCTCAGGACGGACGTACGGCTACAATGAGCAGTTCTTC
many TRBJ2-7 TRBD1 TRBV27 CASSTTGSSYEQYF TGTGCCAGCAGTACGACAGGGAGCTCCTACGAGCAGTACTTC
many TRBJ1-4 NA TRBV20-1 CSARDHMRHGNEKLFF TGCAGTGCTAGAGATCACATGCGGCACGGTAATGAAAAACTGTTTTTT
many TRBJ2-1 NA TRBV11-2 CASSLDRVDEQFF TGTGCCAGCAGCTTAGATCGTGTGGATGAGCAGTTCTTC
many TRBJ1-1 NA TRBV7-6 CASSLAWSRRGLNTEAFF TGTGCCAGCAGCTTAGCGTGGTCTAGGAGGGGCTTGAACACTGAAGCTTTCTTT
many TRBJ1-1 NA TRBV20-1 CSARSRDTEAFF TGCAGTGCTAGAAGCAGGGACACTGAAGCTTTCTTT
many TRBJ1-2 TRBD1 TRBV15 CATSRARTGGNYGYTF TGTGCCACCAGCAGAGCCCGGACAGGGGGCAACTATGGCTACACCTTC
many TRBJ2-5 TRBD2 TRBV13 CASSLGLLAGKYF TGTGCCAGCAGCTTAGGGTTACTAGCGGGGAAGTACTTC